These 16 T cell receptor beta chains share one sample of origin, sequenced in a study of blood T cells in healthy people across ages. A second PCR of about 7 to 11 cycles used a sample-barcoded 5' primer and a J-beta primer mix. MiXCR was run by TCRdb on the 5' RACE reads, yielding one entry per CDR3 protein. Among about 640,000 distinct CDR3 sequences listed, under 70% were seen once. Source material: blood. Receptors originate from a man between 60 and 75 years old in good health.

This clonotype came up many times. DNA of the CDR3: TGTGCCAGCAGTTATAGGCGGGGGGTGGCAAACATTCAGTACTTC. Translated: CASSYRRGVANIQYF. V usage is TRBV6-6 and J usage is TRBJ2-4, with TRBD2 matching over 8 bases. This CDR3 region has 15 residues. From germline, CDR1 is MNHNY and CDR2 SVGAGI (reference sequence). Trimming removed 3 bases from V and 6 bases from J; junction bases left unmatched: 7.

This chain joins TRBV18 and TRBJ2-1; D possibly matches TRBD1 or TRBD2 (7 bases each). The better agreement between TRBJ2-7 and the DNA end casts doubt on the J call. The length of the CDR3 is 15 residues. The V gene's germline CDR1 is KGHSH and CDR2 LQKENI. The CDR3 protein is CASSPGDLRGGEQYF. In DNA, the CDR3 is TGTGCCAGCTCACCAGGGGACCTCAGGGGGGGTGAGCAGTACTTC.

This clonotype was seen a handful of times. In DNA, the CDR3 is TGTGCCAGCAGTTTGAGGGGCAGCAGCTCCTACGAGCAGTACTTC. It encodes CASSLRGSSSYEQYF. The chain employs TRBV6-6 and TRBJ2-7; D might be TRBD1 or TRBD2, each matching 5 bases. V gave up 4 bases and J gave up 0 bases, with 13 bases separating them. Germline V gene data show CDR1 as MNHNY and CDR2 as SVGAGI (reference sequence). CDR3 length: 15 residues.

This clonotype showed up just a few times. The chain carries TRBV29-1 and TRBJ2-3, with D perhaps assigned TRBD1 or TRBD2 (5 bases each). The germline V and J ends were trimmed by 7 bases and 5 bases, with 16 bases remaining between them. The CDR3 contains 13 residues. CDR1 SQVTM and CDR2 ANQGSEA come from the germline V gene. The CDR3 DNA is TGCAGCGCCAGGGACGGTGTCAGAGATACGCAGTATTTT. It encodes CSARDGVRDTQYF.

The V and J genes are TRBV7-9 and TRBJ2-3; maybe TRBD2 (5 bases). Germline CDR1 SEHNR, CDR2 FQNEAQ (reference sequence). This CDR3 contains 16 residues. The V gene lost 5 bases and the J gene lost 2 bases, with 17 bases spanning the gap. The CDR3 coding sequence is TGTGCCAGCAGCCCCGGACTTCCCAACCCCACAGATACGCAGTATTTT. Translation: CASSPGLPNPTDTQYF.

This clonotype was counted only a few times. The V call is TRBV5-1, the J call TRBJ2-3; possibly TRBD1 or TRBD2 for D (5 bases each). The CDR3 totals 16 residues. Deletions cut 6 bases from V and 2 bases from J, with 19 bases between. Germline V gives CDR1 SGHRS, CDR2 YFSETQ. CDR3 DNA: TGCGCCAGCAACTCCCCATCCGGGGCACTCACAGATACGCAGTATTTT. It encodes CASNSPSGALTDTQYF.

The V gene is TRBV7-9, the J gene TRBJ1-4; 8 nucleotides match TRBD1. The CDR3 is 16 residues long. The J segment lost 3 bases and the V segment lost 5 bases, leaving 8 bases of the junction unmatched. Germline V gene sequence: CDR1 SEHNR, CDR2 FQNEAQ (reference sequence). CDR3 in DNA: TGTGCCAGCAGCGAAAGACAGGGGTCGGCTAATGAAAAACTGTTTTTT. The encoded protein is CASSERQGSANEKLFF.

This clonotype was detected a few times. The chain is built from TRBV5-1 and TRBJ2-3; the D gene could be TRBD1 or TRBD2 (5 bases each). Trimming removed 4 bases at V and 6 bases at J, with 15 bases between. This CDR3 is 14 amino acids long. Germline V gene sequence: CDR1 SGHRS, CDR2 YFSETQ. CDR3 in amino acids: CASSIGDGADTQYF. CDR3 nucleotide sequence: TGCGCCAGCAGCATCGGGGACGGGGCGGATACGCAGTATTTT.

This clonotype was found once. The chain recombines TRBV7-2 with TRBJ2-1; 8 bases agree with TRBD1. From germline, CDR1 is SGHTA and CDR2 FQGNSA. After removal of 9 bases from V and 3 bases from J, the junction contained 10 bases not matched to a gene. CDR3 length equals 15 residues. The CDR3 coding sequence is TGTGCCAGTAGCATCGACAGGGGAATCTACAATGAGCAGTTCTTC. Protein: CASSIDRGIYNEQFF.

This sequence joins TRBV3-1 and TRBJ2-7; no reliable D call. V lost 4 bases and J 6 bases, leaving 16 bases between the germline ends. Germline loops: CDR1 LGHDT, CDR2 YNNKEL (reference sequence). This CDR3 has 14 amino acids. The CDR3 coding sequence is TGTGCCAGCAGCCCTGCGGCGGCTAGTCGCGAGCAGTACTTC. As protein: CASSPAAASREQYF.

The rearrangement uses TRBV6-2 or TRBV6-3 and TRBJ2-4; 9 bases are a match to TRBD1. From germline, CDR1 is MNHEY and CDR2 SVGEGT. The CDR3 spans 20 residues. V was pared by 2 bases and J by 4 bases, with 18 bases of the junction left unmatched. DNA for the CDR3: TGTGCCAGCAGTTACCACCGGGACAGGGATTCTTGGGTGAGGAAAAACATTCAGTACTTC. Its protein is CASSYHRDRDSWVRKNIQYF.

The chain combines TRBV19 with TRBJ1-5, with D unclear. V dropped 1 base and J dropped 7 bases, with 5 bases sitting between them. CDR1 and CDR2 (germline): LNHDA, SQIVND (reference sequence). This CDR3 region has 12 residues. The CDR3 DNA follows: TGTGCCAGTAGTATAGGGGGACAGCCCCAGCATTTT. This codes for CASSIGGQPQHF.

The chain employs TRBV6-2 or TRBV6-3 and TRBJ2-6, with D hard to call. The CDR3 has 15 amino acids. V was clipped by 5 bases and J by 4 bases, with 12 bases between them. CDR1 is MNHEY, CDR2 SVGEGT, per germline. CDR3 region: CASSPRYTGANVLTF. The CDR3 coding sequence is TGTGCCAGCAGTCCACGCTATACCGGGGCCAACGTCCTGACTTTC.

On this clonotype: Since a much larger clone is just one base distant, this may be a read error. The genes are TRBV7-2 and TRBJ2-4; D unclear. The closer fit of TRBJ2-5 to the DNA end suggests the J call may be wrong. This CDR3 comprises 11 residues. CDR1 and CDR2 (germline): SGHTA, FQGNSA. Here the CDR3 DNA reads TGTGCCAGCAGCCATTTGTGGACCCAGTACTTC. Its translation is CASSHLWTQYF.

This clonotype was found many times. This chain links TRBV6-5 with TRBJ1-2; D is unresolved. Germline values: CDR1 MNHEY, CDR2 SVGAGI. V was trimmed by 5 bases and J by 3 bases, leaving 13 bases between them. The CDR3 spans 14 residues. As DNA, the CDR3 is TGTGCCAGCAGTCCATCTACTGGGGACTATGGCTACACCTTC. This gives the protein CASSPSTGDYGYTF.

V and J are TRBV25-1 and TRBJ2-1; the match to TRBD2 covers 11 bases. CDR1 and CDR2 (germline): MGHDK, SYGVNS. The CDR3 sequence is 17 residues long. V was pared by 4 bases and J by 2 bases, with 7 bases of the junction left unmatched. CDR3 DNA: TGTGCCAGCAGTGTTTTGACTAGCGGGGTAACCTACAATGAGCAGTTCTTC. As protein: CASSVLTSGVTYNEQFF. Combining the CDR3 with reference TRBV25-1 and TRBJ2-1 gives the whole variable domain EADIYQTPRYLVIGTGKKITLECSQTMGHDKMYWYQQDPGMELHLIHYSYGVNSTEKGDLSSESTVSRIRTEHFPLTLESARPSHTSQYLCASSVLTSGVTYNEQFFGPGTRLTVL.